This TCR beta chain was sequenced for a study of blood T cell repertoires in COVID-19. The germline V gene encodes CDR1 MNHEY and CDR2 SMNVEV (reference sequence). The CDR3 is 15 amino acids. V trimming: 3 bases; J trimming: 5 bases; junction bases outside the gene matches: 5. The authors' processing: Estimates of nucleated cell counts were drawn from the amplification of reference gene primers. Clones were read by immunoSEQ multiplex PCR, and TCRdb kept only the in-frame ones, dropping some. V and J calls and clone size are those listed in that table; D and trimming were worked out from the DNA. The table has just over 250,000 clones, approximately 86% seen once.

The chain is built from TRBV27 and TRBJ1-1; 11 nucleotides line up with TRBD1. Sequencing was done on a sample of peripheral blood. The clonotype was recovered from a middle-aged man who had recovered from COVID-19. The CDR3 sequence: CASSLAGQGVTEAFF. The DNA of the CDR3 is TGTGCCAGCAGTTTGGCGGGACAGGGGGTAACTGAAGCTTTCTTT.